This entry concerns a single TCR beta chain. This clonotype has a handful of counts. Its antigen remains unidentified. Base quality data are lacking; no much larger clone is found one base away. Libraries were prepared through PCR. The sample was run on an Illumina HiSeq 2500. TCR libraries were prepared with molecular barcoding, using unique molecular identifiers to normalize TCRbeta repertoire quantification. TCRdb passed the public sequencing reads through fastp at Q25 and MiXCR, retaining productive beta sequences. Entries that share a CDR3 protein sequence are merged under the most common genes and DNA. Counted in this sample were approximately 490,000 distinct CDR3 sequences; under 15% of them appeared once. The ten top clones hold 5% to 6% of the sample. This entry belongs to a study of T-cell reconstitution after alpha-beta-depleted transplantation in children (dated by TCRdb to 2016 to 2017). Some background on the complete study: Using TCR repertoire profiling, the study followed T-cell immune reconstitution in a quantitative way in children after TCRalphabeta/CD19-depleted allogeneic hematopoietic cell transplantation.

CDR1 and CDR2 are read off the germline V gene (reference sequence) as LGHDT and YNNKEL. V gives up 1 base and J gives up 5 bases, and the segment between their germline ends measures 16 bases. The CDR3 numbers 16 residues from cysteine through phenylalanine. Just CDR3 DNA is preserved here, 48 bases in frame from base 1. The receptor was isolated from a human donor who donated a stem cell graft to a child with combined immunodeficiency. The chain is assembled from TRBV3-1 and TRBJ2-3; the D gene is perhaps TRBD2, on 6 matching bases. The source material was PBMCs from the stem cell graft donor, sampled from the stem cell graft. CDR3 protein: CASSQVAGRLGDTQYF. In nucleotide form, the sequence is TGTGCCAGCAGCCAAGTTGCGGGTCGACTAGGAGATACGCAGTATTTT.